One sample yielded the 27 T cell receptor beta chains listed below, sequenced in a study of graft-versus-host responses after intestinal transplantation. The protocol was immunoSEQ multiplex PCR, while the TCRdb copy is restricted to in-frame clones and leaves out a portion. This table holds under 95,000 clones, around 83% found once. These receptors have no identified antigens. The sample here was unstimulated CD4+ T cells sorted from spleen or lymph node cells, taken before intestinal transplant. The receptors come from a human donor who received an intestinal transplant.

This clone was seen just once. The chain is built from TRBV6-1 and TRBJ1-3; D perhaps matches TRBD1 (6 bases). The CDR3 consists of 14 residues. Germline lookup yields CDR1 MNHNS and CDR2 SASEGT. V lost 4 bases and J 0 bases, leaving 7 bases between the germline ends. This CDR3 reads CASSGTVSGNTIYF. CDR3 DNA sequence: TGTGCCAGCAGTGGGACAGTCTCTGGAAACACCATATATTTT.

The chain combines TRBV27 with TRBJ2-1, with D unresolved. The germline gives CDR1 MNHEY, CDR2 SMNVEV (reference sequence). V lost 7 bases and J 4 bases, leaving 5 bases between the germline ends. This CDR3 region has 11 residues. CDR3 DNA: TGTGCCAGCACCCATTACAATGAGCAGTTCTTC. Translation gives CASTHYNEQFF.

This chain joins TRBV4-1 and TRBJ1-1; D not certain. The CDR3 is 17 amino acids. The germline V gene encodes CDR1 MGHRA and CDR2 YSYEKL. The V and J ends lost 0 bases and 2 bases respectively, with 16 bases between them. DNA for the CDR3: TGCGCCAGCAGCCAAGATAAAGGACGGGATCGAAACACTGAAGCTTTCTTT. This encodes CASSQDKGRDRNTEAFF.

This clone was recorded only once. The chain links TRBV27 to TRBJ1-2, with 7 nucleotides matching TRBD1. Per the germline V gene, CDR1 is MNHEY and CDR2 is SMNVEV (reference sequence). The CDR3 covers 16 residues. V shed 0 bases, J shed 5 bases, and the junction held 9 bases outside the gene matches. The CDR3 region is CASSLSTGTARYGYTF. CDR3 in DNA: TGTGCCAGCAGTTTATCTACCGGGACAGCGAGATATGGCTACACCTTC.

This chain links TRBV4-1 with TRBJ1-3; 10 bases match TRBD1. This CDR3 has 19 amino acids. The V gene end was trimmed by 0 bases and the J gene end by 1 base; junction bases not matched to a gene: 9. Germline CDR1 reads MGHRA; CDR2 reads YSYEKL. For the CDR3, the DNA is TGCGCCAGCAGCCAAGAGCCGGGACAGGGGATTCTATCTGGAAACACCATATATTTT. Protein: CASSQEPGQGILSGNTIYF.

The CDR3 reads CASSRSTPVSNQPQHF. Here the CDR3 DNA reads TGTGCCAGCAGTCGTTCAACTCCGGTTAGCAATCAGCCCCAGCATTTT. This chain connects TRBV28 to TRBJ1-5; D ambiguous. This CDR3 spans 16 amino acids. The germline V and J ends were trimmed by 5 bases and 0 bases, with 14 bases remaining between them. CDR1 MDHEN and CDR2 SYDVKM come from the germline V gene.

The chain has TRBV7-2 and TRBJ2-1; TRBD2 matches at 11 bases. After removal of 0 bases from V and 5 bases from J, the junction contained 9 bases not matched to a gene. The CDR3 is 18 residues long. Germline values: CDR1 SGHTA, CDR2 FQGNSA. CDR3 protein: CASSLAPSRLAGNNEQFF. DNA for the CDR3: TGTGCCAGCAGCTTAGCCCCCTCCCGACTAGCGGGGAACAATGAGCAGTTCTTC.

This chain joins TRBV15 and TRBJ1-4; TRBD1 is a possible D gene (6 bases). CDR1 and CDR2 (germline): LNHNV, YYDKDF (reference sequence). V was pared by 8 bases and J by 0 bases, with 13 bases between. This CDR3 region has 15 residues. The CDR3 DNA reads TGTGCCACCTCACAGGGCATTGCAACTAATGAAAAACTGTTTTTT. Encoded protein: CATSQGIATNEKLFF. Variable domain in full (rest from reference TRBV15 and TRBJ1-4): DAMVIQNPRYQVTQFGKPVTLSCSQTLNHNVMYWYQQKSSQAPKLLFHYYDKDFNNEADTPDNFQSRRPNTSFCFLDIRSPGLGDTAMYLCATSQGIATNEKLFFGSGTQLSVL.

This clone occurred a few times. As DNA, the CDR3 is TGTGCCAGCAGTCGACAGTTTGCAACTAATGAAAAACTGTTTTTT. Protein: CASSRQFATNEKLFF. The rearrangement links TRBV6-1 to TRBJ1-4, with a possible D match to TRBD1 (5 bases). Germline lookup yields CDR1 MNHNS and CDR2 SASEGT. The CDR3 is made up of 15 amino acids. Trimming left V 5 bases short and J 0 bases short, with 10 bases between.

The rearrangement joins TRBV6-1 to TRBJ2-1; 11 nucleotides line up with TRBD2. J was trimmed by 4 bases and V by 6 bases; bases with no gene match: 5. This CDR3 contains 15 residues. Germline loops: CDR1 MNHNS, CDR2 SASEGT. CDR3 amino acids: CASSRIAGGYNEQFF. In nucleotides, the CDR3 is TGTGCCAGCAGCCGAATAGCGGGGGGGTACAATGAGCAGTTCTTC.

As to this clone: Distinct nucleotide sequences in the sample also encode this CDR3. The gene calls are TRBV5-1 and TRBJ2-7; D gene ambiguous. The CDR3 has 14 residues. The V gene lost 0 bases and the J gene lost 0 bases, with 7 bases spanning the gap. Germline values: CDR1 SGHRS, CDR2 YFSETQ. The CDR3 nucleotides are TGCGCCAGCAGCTTGGAAACCAGCTCCTACGAGCAGTACTTC. It codes for CASSLETSSYEQYF.

This sequence joins TRBV18 and TRBJ2-4; tentatively, D is TRBD1 (5 bases). The CDR3 is made up of 15 amino acids. V lost 3 bases, J lost 0 bases, and 9 bases lay in between. Per the germline V gene, CDR1 is KGHSH and CDR2 is LQKENI. For the CDR3, the DNA is TGTGCCAGCTCACCGCCTGGACAAGCCAAAAACATTCAGTACTTC. This encodes CASSPPGQAKNIQYF.

V and J are TRBV2 and TRBJ2-4, with a possible D match to TRBD2 (6 bases). This CDR3 is 13 amino acids long. The germline V gene has CDR1 SNHLY and CDR2 FYNNEI. V lost 6 bases, J lost 3 bases, and 9 bases lay in between. The CDR3 spells CASSQGGKNIQYF. The CDR3 DNA reads as TGTGCCAGCAGCCAGGGAGGCAAAAACATTCAGTACTTC.

The chain carries TRBV2 and TRBJ2-3, with 8 bases lining up with TRBD2. V lost 6 bases to trimming and J lost 6 bases; unmatched junction nucleotides: 11. The CDR3 covers 15 residues. Germline assignment: CDR1 SNHLY and CDR2 FYNNEI. The CDR3 sequence: CASSRTSGLWDTQYF. For the CDR3, the DNA is TGTGCCAGCAGCCGAACTAGCGGCCTCTGGGATACGCAGTATTTT.

The chain carries TRBV28 and TRBJ1-2; D uncertain. The V end lost 5 bases, the J end lost 7 bases, and 8 bases lay between the germline ends. The V gene's germline CDR1 is MDHEN and CDR2 SYDVKM. CDR3 length equals 11 residues. The CDR3, as DNA: TGTGCCAGCAGTCCCCGTCGTGGCTACACCTTC. Protein sequence: CASSPRRGYTF.

This sequence joins TRBV7-9 and TRBJ1-2, with 7 positions matching TRBD1. The junction had 10 bases not matched to a gene; V was cut back by 5 bases and J by 10 bases. Germline V lookup: CDR1 SEHNR, CDR2 FQNEAQ (reference sequence). The CDR3 consists of 13 residues. The CDR3 loop reads CASSPDRETAYTF. CDR3 coding DNA: TGTGCCAGCAGCCCCGACAGGGAAACCGCCTACACCTTC.

This sequence joins TRBV7-9 and TRBJ1-2; 7 bases line up with TRBD1. The CDR3 totals 12 residues. CDR1 and CDR2 (germline): SEHNR, FQNEAQ (reference sequence). V was clipped by 5 bases and J by 4 bases; unmatched bases: 1. CDR3 region: CASSPGGYGYTF. The CDR3 nucleotides read TGTGCCAGCAGCCCAGGGGGCTATGGCTACACCTTC.

V and J are TRBV6-1 and TRBJ2-7; 7 bases agree with TRBD1. CDR3 length: 15 amino acids. V shed 2 bases and J 2 bases; nucleotides not matched to a gene: 6. Germline V gene lookup returns CDR1 MNHNS and CDR2 SASEGT. CDR3 nucleotide sequence: TGTGCCAGCAGTGAACCGGGACAGCTAACCTACGAGCAGTACTTC. It yields the protein CASSEPGQLTYEQYF.

The J gene is TRBJ1-1, the V gene TRBV5-8; 7 nucleotides match TRBD1. J gave up 4 bases and V 6 bases, and 6 bases lay outside the gene matches. Looked up from germline, CDR1 is SGHTS and CDR2 is YDEGEE. CDR3 length equals 13 residues. CDR3 sequence reads: CASTIQGPTEAFF. CDR3 DNA: TGTGCCAGCACGATACAGGGGCCCACTGAAGCTTTCTTT.

The chain is built from TRBV14 and TRBJ1-1; no firm D call. Germline CDR1 SGHDN, CDR2 FVKESK. This CDR3 is 14 amino acids long. V dropped 4 bases and J dropped 1 base, with 10 bases sitting between them. CDR3 bases: TGTGCCAGCAGCCTCATAGGAGGGAACACTGAAGCTTTCTTT. Translation gives CASSLIGGNTEAFF.

This chain connects TRBV28 to TRBJ1-6; D not resolved. There are 16 residues in the CDR3. V lost 3 bases and J 5 bases, leaving 14 bases between the germline ends. Germline CDR1 MDHEN, CDR2 SYDVKM. The CDR3 bases are TGTGCCAGCAGTTTGGCCAGGCAGTGGGATAATTCACCCCTCCACTTT. Protein: CASSLARQWDNSPLHF.

J is TRBJ2-7 and V is TRBV6-1; D unclear. Looked up from germline, CDR1 is MNHNS and CDR2 is SASEGT. The CDR3 length is 11 residues. Trimming shortened V by 7 bases and J by 5 bases, and 9 bases separated the two germline ends. The CDR3 nucleotides are TGTGCCAGCACCGGAGAGGACGAGCAGTACTTC. Translation gives CASTGEDEQYF.

The chain uses TRBV6-1 and TRBJ2-1, with a possible D match to TRBD1 (6 bases). The CDR3 consists of 15 residues. Germline CDR1 and CDR2: MNHNS and SASEGT. Trimming cost V 1 base and J 0 bases, with 7 bases left between them. The CDR3 reads CASSEVGASYNEQFF. CDR3 coding DNA: TGTGCCAGCAGTGAAGTGGGGGCCTCCTACAATGAGCAGTTCTTC.

The chain is built from TRBV6-5 and TRBJ2-1; D might be TRBD1 (5 bases). The CDR3 spans 15 residues. The V and J ends lost 5 bases and 3 bases respectively, with 14 bases between them. Germline V gives CDR1 MNHEY, CDR2 SVGAGI. CDR3 nucleotide sequence: TGTGCCAGCAGTCTTGGGGCGTCATACTACAATGAGCAGTTCTTC. Amino acid sequence: CASSLGASYYNEQFF.

The chain combines TRBV4-1 with TRBJ2-1; D may be TRBD2 (5 bases). V shed 0 bases and J shed 2 bases, with 11 bases lying between them. The CDR3 spans 16 residues. Germline lookup yields CDR1 MGHRA and CDR2 YSYEKL. The CDR3: CASSQDERSTYNEQFF. In DNA form, the CDR3 reads TGCGCCAGCAGCCAAGATGAGCGGAGCACCTACAATGAGCAGTTCTTC.

The chain employs TRBV5-6 and TRBJ2-2; TRBD1 agrees at 9 bases. This CDR3 spans 16 amino acids. Trimming at V came to 2 bases and at J to 7 bases, leaving 9 bases not matched to a gene. The germline CDR1 and CDR2 sequences are SGHDT and YYEEEE. The CDR3 nucleotides read TGTGCCAGCAGCTTCAAGGGACAGGGATTGGACGGGGAGCTGTTTTTT. Its protein is CASSFKGQGLDGELFF.

V is TRBV6-5 and J is TRBJ2-7; D is perhaps TRBD2 (5 bases). Trimming left V 6 bases short and J 7 bases short, with 19 bases between. The CDR3 runs 14 residues. CDR1 MNHEY and CDR2 SVGAGI come from the germline V gene. Here the CDR3 reads CASRADYLVREQYF. The CDR3 DNA sequence: TGTGCCAGCAGAGCCGACTACCTCGTTCGGGAGCAGTACTTC.